One and the same sample provided the 32 T cell receptor beta chains below, sequenced in a study of beta chain features in type 1 diabetes. General study points: TCRB CDR3s were moderately but significantly shorter in Type 1 diabetes patients in all four CD4+ subsets.

Their specific antigens are unknown. Expressed TCRB transcripts were sequenced because the isolated RNA had all been reverse transcribed beforehand. Measured with immunoSEQ multiplex PCR; TCRdb has only the in-frame clones, and not every one. The sample holds roughly 100,000 clones, under 30% seen once. Sequences were obtained from central memory CD4+ T cells from blood. The source of these receptors is a woman younger than 35 with type 1 diabetes.

There are a few counts of this clone. The chain employs TRBV28 and TRBJ2-5; TRBD2 might be the D (6 bases). Germline loops: CDR1 MDHEN, CDR2 SYDVKM. Trimming took 4 bases from V and 2 from J, leaving 14 bases between them. This CDR3 region has 15 residues. DNA for the CDR3: TGTGCCAGCAGTTCCGCCGGGACTTATCAAGAGACCCAGTACTTC. Translation gives CASSSAGTYQETQYF.

V is TRBV2 and J is TRBJ1-5, with 7 bases fitting TRBD1. J gave up 4 bases and V 6 bases, and 9 bases lay outside the gene matches. Germline assignment: CDR1 SNHLY and CDR2 FYNNEI. This CDR3 region has 15 residues. CDR3: CASRGQGVPNQPQHF. The CDR3 coding sequence is TGTGCCAGCAGAGGGCAGGGGGTGCCAAATCAGCCCCAGCATTTT.

This clone came up a few times. V is TRBV18 and J is TRBJ2-5, with 8 bases lining up with TRBD2. CDR3 length: 15 residues. Germline CDR1 is KGHSH and CDR2 is LQKENI. Unmatched junction bases numbered 1, after V lost 0 bases and J lost 1 base. Here the CDR3 reads CASSPPREAQETQYF. The CDR3 nucleotides are TGTGCCAGCTCACCACCGCGGGAGGCCCAAGAGACCCAGTACTTC.

There are a few counts of this clone. The rearrangement links TRBV6-5 to TRBJ2-5; D is uncertain. The CDR3 totals 14 residues. Trimming cost V 0 bases and J 2 bases, with 7 bases left between them. Per germline, CDR1 MNHEY and CDR2 SVGAGI. CDR3 DNA: TGTGCCAGCAGTTACTCGGAGTTTCAAGAGACCCAGTACTTC. Translation: CASSYSEFQETQYF.

The chain recombines TRBV5-6 with TRBJ2-2; D is uncertain. The V end was cut by 0 bases, the J end by 6 bases, with 9 bases between. This CDR3 has 14 amino acids. The germline V gene has CDR1 SGHDT and CDR2 YYEEEE. As DNA, the CDR3 is TGTGCCAGCAGCTTGGGTTATTTGTCCGGGGAGCTGTTTTTT. Translated: CASSLGYLSGELFF.

The CDR3 loop reads CASSQGQGGGNEQFF. CDR3 DNA: TGTGCCAGCAGCCAAGGACAGGGCGGTGGCAATGAGCAGTTCTTC. The J gene is TRBJ2-1, the V gene TRBV5-4; TRBD1 matches at 8 bases. The CDR3 is made up of 15 amino acids. Per the germline V gene, CDR1 is SGHNT and CDR2 is YYREEE (reference sequence). Trimming removed 4 bases from V and 6 bases from J; junction bases left unmatched: 9.

This clone was seen a few times. The chain is built from TRBV9 and TRBJ2-2; 8 bases are shared with TRBD1. V was clipped by 4 bases and J by 2 bases; unmatched bases: 4. The CDR3 spans 15 residues. CDR1 is SGDLS and CDR2 is YYNGEE in the germline V gene. CDR3 protein: CASSRQGRNTGELFF. The CDR3 DNA reads as TGTGCCAGCAGCCGACAGGGGAGAAACACCGGGGAGCTGTTTTTT. Drawing the rest from reference TRBV9 and TRBJ2-2, the complete variable domain is DSGVTQTPKHLITATGQRVTLRCSPRSGDLSVYWYQQSLDQGLQFLIQYYNGEERAKGNILERFSAQQFPDLHSELNLSSLELGDSALYFCASSRQGRNTGELFFGEGSRLTVL.

There are a few counts of this clone. The chain joins TRBV30 to TRBJ2-3; the D gene is possibly TRBD2 (6 bases). V was clipped by 1 base and J by 2 bases, with 7 bases between them. This CDR3 has 13 amino acids. Germline CDR1 and CDR2: GTSNPN and SVGIG (reference sequence). CDR3 bases: TGTGCCTGGAGTGGGACTACCACAGATACGCAGTATTTT. It translates to CAWSGTTTDTQYF.

CDR3 region: CATSRAAGGFSGANVLTF. As DNA, the CDR3 is TGTGCCACCAGCAGAGCGGCAGGGGGCTTCTCTGGGGCCAACGTCCTGACTTTC. The gene calls are TRBV15 and TRBJ2-6; 8 bases are a match to TRBD1. V dropped 1 base and J dropped 0; count of bases not matched to a gene: 5. The length of the CDR3 is 18 residues. CDR1 and CDR2 (germline): LNHNV, YYDKDF (reference sequence).

The sample holds a few counts of this clone. The J gene is TRBJ2-1, the V gene TRBV19; 10 nucleotides match TRBD2. The CDR3 spans 16 residues. V lost 1 base and J lost 3; bases outside the gene matches: 3. From germline, CDR1 is LNHDA and CDR2 SQIVND (reference sequence). Written as DNA, the CDR3 is TGTGCCAGTAGTATAGTACGGACTAGCGGCTACAATGAGCAGTTCTTC. This translates into CASSIVRTSGYNEQFF. Complete variable domain (other parts from reference TRBV19 and TRBJ2-1): DGGITQSPKYLFRKEGQNVTLSCEQNLNHDAMYWYRQDPGQGLRLIYYSQIVNDFQKGDIAEGYSVSREKKESFPLTVTSAQKNPTAFYLCASSIVRTSGYNEQFFGPGTRLTVL.

This clone was recorded a few times. V usage is TRBV6-4 and J usage is TRBJ1-1; 9 nucleotides align to TRBD1. The germline CDR1 and CDR2 sequences are MRHNA and SNTAGT. V was pared by 2 bases and J by 2 bases, with 3 bases of the junction left unmatched. The CDR3 has 15 amino acids. Written as DNA, the CDR3 is TGTGCCAGCAGTGACACGGACAGGGGCAACACTGAAGCTTTCTTT. Protein product: CASSDTDRGNTEAFF.

This clone has ten or more counts. The chain carries TRBV15 and TRBJ2-5, with D unresolved. Between the trimmed V and J ends, which lost 5 bases and 3 bases, there was a span of 4 bases. The CDR3 spans 11 residues. Per the germline V gene, CDR1 is LNHNV and CDR2 is YYDKDF (reference sequence). As DNA, the CDR3 is TGTGCCACCAGCGCAGAAGAGACCCAGTACTTC. This codes for CATSAEETQYF.

This clone was found a few times. CDR3 DNA: TGTGCCAGTAGTATATTGACAGGGACGGGAGAAAAACTGTTTTTT. Translation gives CASSILTGTGEKLFF. This rearrangement joins TRBV19 to TRBJ1-4; 7 bases fit TRBD1. J gave up 8 bases and V 2 bases, and 8 bases lay outside the gene matches. Germline CDR1 LNHDA, CDR2 SQIVND (reference sequence). The CDR3 is made up of 15 amino acids.

Points on this clone: Other DNA sequences in this specimen translate into the identical CDR3. The rearrangement joins TRBV5-4 to TRBJ2-3; 11 bases map to TRBD2. This CDR3 region has 16 residues. The germline V gene encodes CDR1 SGHNT and CDR2 YYREEE (reference sequence). V dropped 4 bases and J dropped 0; count of bases not matched to a gene: 4. CDR3 sequence reads: CASSPRTSGSTDTQYF. CDR3 coding DNA: TGTGCCAGCAGCCCCAGGACTAGCGGGAGCACAGATACGCAGTATTTT.

This clone was recorded a few times. This sequence joins TRBV30 and TRBJ2-7; the match to TRBD1 covers 7 bases. Germline V gene data show CDR1 as GTSNPN and CDR2 as SVGIG (reference sequence). V dropped 8 bases and J dropped 2; count of bases not matched to a gene: 9. CDR3 length: 13 residues. The CDR3 region is CAGQPTGAYEQYF. The CDR3 region has the DNA TGTGCCGGTCAACCAACAGGGGCCTACGAGCAGTACTTC.

The rearrangement links TRBV9 to TRBJ1-1; D gene ambiguous. The germline CDR1 and CDR2 sequences are SGDLS and YYNGEE. The CDR3 has 12 amino acids. Trimming left V 6 bases short and J 6 bases short, with 12 bases between. CDR3 region: CASNKISAEAFF. CDR3 sequence (DNA): TGTGCCAGCAATAAGATTTCGGCTGAAGCTTTCTTT. Looking up the rest from reference TRBV9 and TRBJ1-1 gives the full variable domain: DSGVTQTPKHLITATGQRVTLRCSPRSGDLSVYWYQQSLDQGLQFLIQYYNGEERAKGNILERFSAQQFPDLHSELNLSSLELGDSALYFCASNKISAEAFFGQGTRLTVV.

In this sample, this clone turned up a few times. This chain joins TRBV5-1 and TRBJ2-1; 8 nucleotides align to TRBD2. The CDR3 sequence is 15 residues long. V was clipped by 5 bases and J by 12 bases; unmatched bases: 16. Germline CDR1 is SGHRS and CDR2 is YFSETQ. CDR3 in amino acids: CASSGSGTLLGGQFF. The CDR3 DNA sequence: TGCGCCAGCAGTGGTAGCGGGACCCTCCTCGGGGGGCAGTTCTTC.

The chain uses TRBV28 and TRBJ2-3, with TRBD2 as a possible D gene (6 bases). CDR1 MDHEN and CDR2 SYDVKM come from the germline V gene. Trimming shortened V by 6 bases and J by 0 bases, and 10 bases separated the two germline ends. The CDR3 has 14 residues. CDR3 sequence: CASRRSGSTDTQYF. DNA of the CDR3: TGTGCCAGCAGGCGTAGCGGTAGCACAGATACGCAGTATTTT.

This clone was seen more than once but under ten times. The J gene is TRBJ2-3, the V gene TRBV11-2; weak D call: TRBD1 (6 bases). The ends were cut back, 5 bases at V and 0 bases at J, with 12 bases in the middle. This CDR3 has 15 amino acids. Germline V gene sequence: CDR1 SGHAT, CDR2 FQNNGV. The CDR3 DNA reads TGTGCCAGCAGCCTAAGGGGACATAGCACAGATACGCAGTATTTT. This sequence encodes CASSLRGHSTDTQYF.

The chain uses TRBV7-2 and TRBJ1-2, with unresolved D. CDR1 is SGHTA, CDR2 FQGNSA, per germline. This CDR3 contains 16 residues. V was shortened by 5 bases and J by 4 bases, with 20 bases between the two germline ends. Here the CDR3 DNA reads TGTGCCAGCAGCAGAAACGCGGGCCCGACTATCTATGGCTACACCTTC. This encodes CASSRNAGPTIYGYTF.

This clone was seen a handful of times. The chain carries TRBV7-2 and TRBJ2-3, with 9 bases that match TRBD2. V lost 8 bases and J lost 0; bases outside the gene matches: 3. Germline V gives CDR1 SGHTA, CDR2 FQGNSA. This CDR3 has 14 amino acids. In DNA, the CDR3 is TGTGCCAGCGGCGGGGGGGGAAGCACAGATACGCAGTATTTT. Protein product: CASGGGGSTDTQYF. Together with reference TRBV7-2 and TRBJ2-3, the CDR3 gives the full variable domain: GAGVSQSPSNKVTEKGKDVELRCDPISGHTALYWYRQSLGQGLEFLIYFQGNSAPDKSGLPSDRFSAERTGGSVSTLTIQRTQQEDSAVYLCASGGGGSTDTQYFGPGTRLTVL.

V and J are TRBV6-6 and TRBJ2-7; 7 nucleotides agree with TRBD1. After removal of 6 bases from V and 3 bases from J, the junction contained 5 bases not matched to a gene. This CDR3 is 13 amino acids long. Germline V gives CDR1 MNHNY, CDR2 SVGAGI (reference sequence). The chain's CDR3 is CASRPGQNYEQYF. Written as DNA, the CDR3 is TGTGCCAGCAGACCGGGACAGAACTACGAGCAGTACTTC.

V gene TRBV30 combines with J gene TRBJ2-5, with D possibly TRBD2 on 7 matching bases. Germline-derived CDR1 and CDR2 are GTSNPN and SVGIG (reference sequence). The CDR3 spans 16 residues. V was trimmed by 3 bases and J by 6 bases, leaving 23 bases between them. CDR3 in amino acids: CAWSPGGGGVPQTQYF. CDR3 coding DNA: TGTGCCTGGAGCCCTGGGGGAGGGGGTGTCCCGCAGACCCAGTACTTC.

The rearrangement links TRBV28 to TRBJ2-1; tentative D call: TRBD2 (6 bases). Germline V gene data show CDR1 as MDHEN and CDR2 as SYDVKM. The CDR3 is made up of 14 amino acids. The ends were cut back, 10 bases at V and 0 bases at J, with 13 bases in the middle. CDR3 amino acids: CAIHPSVSYNEQFF. CDR3 DNA: TGTGCCATCCATCCTAGCGTCTCCTACAATGAGCAGTTCTTC.

The genes are TRBV28 and TRBJ2-1; TRBD1 might be the D (7 bases). From germline, CDR1 is MDHEN and CDR2 SYDVKM. The CDR3 has 17 residues. V shed 6 bases and J shed 3 bases, with 21 bases lying between them. Written as DNA, the CDR3 is TGTGCCAGCAGCCCTCCGACAGGGCGGGACCGCTACAATGAGCAGTTCTTC. The encoded protein is CASSPPTGRDRYNEQFF. Full variable domain (rest looked up from reference TRBV28 and TRBJ2-1): DVKVTQSSRYLVKRTGEKVFLECVQDMDHENMFWYRQDPGLGLRLIYFSYDVKMKEKGDIPEGYSVSREKKERFSLILESASTNQTSMYLCASSPPTGRDRYNEQFFGPGTRLTVL.

This clone was picked up a small number of times. The CDR3 DNA is TGTGCCAGCACCGACTCAGGGGGATGGACTGAAGCTTTCTTT. Translating gives CASTDSGGWTEAFF. V is TRBV6-5 and J is TRBJ1-1; 7 positions match TRBD1. This CDR3 spans 14 amino acids. The V segment lost 7 bases and the J segment 5 bases; nucleotides outside the gene matches: 10. The germline gives CDR1 MNHEY, CDR2 SVGAGI.

This clone was seen ten or more times. The gene calls are TRBV29-1 and TRBJ1-5, with unresolved D. CDR1 and CDR2 from the germline V gene are SQVTM and ANQGSEA. Trimming took off 4 bases at V and 8 bases at J, with 15 bases between the two ends. The CDR3 is 13 amino acids. DNA for the CDR3: TGCAGCGTTGCCGCAAACGAGGGAAAGCCCCAGCATTTT. It yields the protein CSVAANEGKPQHF.

This clone was found a few times. The chain combines TRBV5-1 with TRBJ2-2; no firm D call. Deletions cut 4 bases from V and 6 bases from J, with 19 bases between. The CDR3 consists of 16 residues. Germline assignment: CDR1 SGHRS and CDR2 YFSETQ. CDR3 DNA: TGCGCCAGCAGCCTCCTTGAGCAGGTCTTAGCCGGGGAGCTGTTTTTT. It yields the protein CASSLLEQVLAGELFF.

V is TRBV5-1 and J is TRBJ1-2; 10 bases are a match to TRBD1. Germline CDR1 reads SGHRS; CDR2 reads YFSETQ. This CDR3 contains 14 residues. The junction had 4 bases not matched to a gene; V was cut back by 4 bases and J by 4 bases. The CDR3 DNA follows: TGCGCCAGCAGCACGACAGGGGGCACCTATGGCTACACCTTC. Translated: CASSTTGGTYGYTF.

This clone was seen more than once but under ten times. Other nucleotide sequences in the sample specify the same CDR3. CDR3 in DNA: TGTGCCAGTACCACAGGTCCCAATGAGCAGTTCTTC. The encoded protein is CASTTGPNEQFF. This chain uses TRBV19 with TRBJ2-1; D perhaps matches TRBD1 (5 bases). Germline V gives CDR1 LNHDA, CDR2 SQIVND (reference sequence). This CDR3 contains 12 residues. V was trimmed by 7 bases and J by 6 bases, leaving 10 bases between them.

This clone was recorded a few times. The chain employs TRBV28 and TRBJ2-1, with 12 bases aligning to TRBD2. There are 15 residues in the CDR3. Trimming cost V 6 bases and J 6 bases; bases outside gene matches: 6. Germline V gene lookup returns CDR1 MDHEN and CDR2 SYDVKM. CDR3 nucleotides: TGTGCCAGCAGAGAGGGACTAGCGGGCTCCAATGAGCAGTTCTTC. The encoded protein is CASREGLAGSNEQFF.

The chain joins TRBV30 to TRBJ2-3; TRBD2 matches at 7 bases. The CDR3 extends over 16 amino acids. The ends lost 6 bases at V and 4 bases at J; junction bases unmatched: 16. Looked up from germline, CDR1 is GTSNPN and CDR2 is SVGIG (reference sequence). The CDR3 coding sequence is TGTGCCTGCTCTAAGGGTGGCGGGAGAGTGGCAGATACGCAGTATTTT. This codes for CACSKGGGRVADTQYF.